This TCR beta chain came from a study of blood T cell repertoires in COVID-19 (dated by TCRdb to the early 2020s). Context from the whole study: Samples covering the acute and convalescent phases of COVID-19 were provided by collaborators in the United States, Italy and Spain. Subjects who had been exposed to COVID-19, were actively infected with it, or had recovered from it provided the deeply sampled blood TCRbeta repertoires that made up the dataset. The samples were drawn from the first 160 participants of the ongoing ImmuneRACE study and from roughly 1,300 subjects provided by 6 global collaborators. A freely available public database, intended as a resource for researchers studying the immune response to SARS-CoV-2, is where the repertoires were released. HLA class I and class II types, where available, came from metadata supplied by the sample provider rather than from assay-based typing. Nearly every sample came with metadata listing a de-identified subject ID, COVID-19 status, age in years and sex. The material from the prospective study consisted of cDNA or gDNA derived from T cells, B-cell-depleted T cells, or PBMCs. Summary of the overall study and its limitations: How much clinical and demographic metadata was included differed by source and by participant, and the metadata was provided uncurated.

Of note for this clone: Its cognate antigen has yet to be identified. No base qualities exist here, and no much larger clone lies one base off it.

Participants in the prospective study were enrolled through a virtual design, were aged roughly 18 to 90 years, and lived in roughly 24 United States geographic areas. Cohort assignment in the prospective study relied on participant-reported clinical history from a screening survey and a study questionnaire. For ImmuneRACE Cohort 3, a participant was defined as recovered based on two consecutive negative NP/OP PCR tests, clearance by a healthcare professional, or resolution of symptoms. In the prospective study, whole blood, serum and a nasopharyngeal or oropharyngeal swab were collected from each participant by mobile phlebotomists. Participants in the prospective study had the option to provide additional blood draws and questionnaires over a 2-month period. Before DNA extraction, blood samples from the prospective study were shipped at room temperature or frozen. TCRbeta CDR3 regions were amplified from genomic DNA by means of the immunoSEQ Assay, a bias-controlled multiplex PCR. Under the source paper's analysis protocol: The number of nucleated cells in each sample was estimated by amplification of reference gene primers within the assay. To quantify the absolute abundance of each unique TCRbeta CDR3 rearrangement, sequence reads were collapsed and filtered. Productive Simpson clonality was computed per sample as the square root of Simpson's diversity index over productive rearrangements. In TCRdb, the immuneACCESS table is reduced to in-frame sequences with V and J assigned. These tables do not hold every clone; where another copy was compared, an unresolved V gene accounts for under half, and the others remain unexplained. V, J and clone size reflect that table, while D and trimming were determined from the DNA. Within this sample are some 150,000 clones, with around 73% of them counted one time only. The ten biggest clones cover around 5.5% of the sample.

V lost 2 bases and J lost 6 bases; the stretch between them is 8 bases long. From the cysteine through the phenylalanine, the CDR3 covers 12 amino acids. Solely the CDR3 DNA is kept, with 36 bases framed from the first base. The source of this sequence is a woman between 45 and 60 years old who had recovered from COVID-19. The chain joins TRBV12-3 or TRBV12-4 to TRBJ2-7; matching of 5 bases hints at TRBD1 as the D gene. Sequencing was carried out using PBMCs or T cells enriched from blood (not recorded which). Here is the DNA: TGTGCCAGCAGTTTATTTCAGGGCGAGCAGTACTTC. This is translated as CASSLFQGEQYF.